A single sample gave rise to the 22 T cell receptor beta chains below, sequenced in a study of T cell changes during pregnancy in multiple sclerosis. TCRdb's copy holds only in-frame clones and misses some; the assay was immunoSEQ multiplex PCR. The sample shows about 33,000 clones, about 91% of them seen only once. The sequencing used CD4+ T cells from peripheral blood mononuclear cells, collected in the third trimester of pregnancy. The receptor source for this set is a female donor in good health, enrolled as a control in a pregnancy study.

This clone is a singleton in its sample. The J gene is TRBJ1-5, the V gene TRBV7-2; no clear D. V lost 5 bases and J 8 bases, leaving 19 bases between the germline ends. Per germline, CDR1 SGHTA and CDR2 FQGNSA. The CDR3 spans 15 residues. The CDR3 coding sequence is TGTGCCAGCAGCCCCCGTTGGGCAGGTTGGGAGCCCCAGCATTTT. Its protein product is CASSPRWAGWEPQHF.

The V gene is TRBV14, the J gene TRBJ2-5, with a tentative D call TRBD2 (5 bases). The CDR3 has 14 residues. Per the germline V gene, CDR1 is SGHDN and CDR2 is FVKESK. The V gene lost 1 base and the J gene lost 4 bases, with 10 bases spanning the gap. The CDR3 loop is CASSQAAGRETQYF. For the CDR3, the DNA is TGTGCCAGCAGCCAAGCGGCGGGCAGAGAGACCCAGTACTTC.

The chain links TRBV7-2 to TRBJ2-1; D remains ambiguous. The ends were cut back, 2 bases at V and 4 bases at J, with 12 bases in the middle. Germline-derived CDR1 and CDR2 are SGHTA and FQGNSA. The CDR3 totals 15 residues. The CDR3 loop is CASSLNRLEYNEQFF. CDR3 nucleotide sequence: TGTGCCAGCAGCTTAAACCGACTGGAATACAATGAGCAGTTCTTC.

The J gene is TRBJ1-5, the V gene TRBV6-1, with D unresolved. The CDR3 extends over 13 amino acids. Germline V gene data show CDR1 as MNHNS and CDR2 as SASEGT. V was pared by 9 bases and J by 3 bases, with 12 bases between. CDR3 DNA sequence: TGTGCCAGTACTCCGCAGGTCAATCAGCCCCAGCATTTT. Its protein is CASTPQVNQPQHF.

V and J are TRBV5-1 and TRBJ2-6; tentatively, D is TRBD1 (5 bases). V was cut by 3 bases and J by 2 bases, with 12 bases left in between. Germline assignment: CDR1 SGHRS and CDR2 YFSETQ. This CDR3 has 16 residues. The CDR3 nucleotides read TGCGCCAGCAGCTCCCAGGGTTCCACTGGGGCCAACGTCCTGACTTTC. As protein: CASSSQGSTGANVLTF.

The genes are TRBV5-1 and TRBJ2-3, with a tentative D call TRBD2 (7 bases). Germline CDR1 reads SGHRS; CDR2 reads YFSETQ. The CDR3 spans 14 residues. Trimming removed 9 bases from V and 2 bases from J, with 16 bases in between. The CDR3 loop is CATRLGGPTDTQYF. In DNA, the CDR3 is TGCGCCACCCGCCTGGGGGGGCCCACAGATACGCAGTATTTT.

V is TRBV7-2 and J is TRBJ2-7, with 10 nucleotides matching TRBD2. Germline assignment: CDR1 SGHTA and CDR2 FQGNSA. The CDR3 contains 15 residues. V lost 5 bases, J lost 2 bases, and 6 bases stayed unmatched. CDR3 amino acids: CASSASSGGTYEQYF. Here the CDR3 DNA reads TGTGCCAGCAGCGCATCTAGCGGGGGCACCTACGAGCAGTACTTC.

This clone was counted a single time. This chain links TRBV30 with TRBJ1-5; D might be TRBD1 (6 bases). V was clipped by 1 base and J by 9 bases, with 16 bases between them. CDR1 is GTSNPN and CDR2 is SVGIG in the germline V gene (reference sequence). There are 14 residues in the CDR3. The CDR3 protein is CAWSEGGTKWPQHF. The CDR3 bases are TGTGCCTGGAGTGAAGGGGGTACTAAATGGCCCCAGCATTTT.

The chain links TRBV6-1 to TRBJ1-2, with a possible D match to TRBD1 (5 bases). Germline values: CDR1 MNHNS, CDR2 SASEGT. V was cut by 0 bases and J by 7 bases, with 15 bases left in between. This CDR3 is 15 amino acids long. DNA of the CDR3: TGTGCCAGCAGTGAAGCGGGGCGCAGATCGGGTGGCTACACCTTC. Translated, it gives CASSEAGRRSGGYTF.

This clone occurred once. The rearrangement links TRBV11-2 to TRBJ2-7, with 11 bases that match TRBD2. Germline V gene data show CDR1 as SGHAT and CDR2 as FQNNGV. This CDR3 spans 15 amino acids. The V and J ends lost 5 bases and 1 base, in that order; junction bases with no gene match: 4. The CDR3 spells CASSPGLAESYEQYF. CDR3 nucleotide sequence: TGTGCCAGCAGCCCGGGACTAGCGGAGTCCTACGAGCAGTACTTC.

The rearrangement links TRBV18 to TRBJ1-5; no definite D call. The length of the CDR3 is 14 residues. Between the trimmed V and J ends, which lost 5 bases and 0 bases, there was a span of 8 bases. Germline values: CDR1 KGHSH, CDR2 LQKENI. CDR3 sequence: CASSWGGSNQPQHF. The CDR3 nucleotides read TGTGCCAGCTCATGGGGAGGTAGCAATCAGCCCCAGCATTTT.

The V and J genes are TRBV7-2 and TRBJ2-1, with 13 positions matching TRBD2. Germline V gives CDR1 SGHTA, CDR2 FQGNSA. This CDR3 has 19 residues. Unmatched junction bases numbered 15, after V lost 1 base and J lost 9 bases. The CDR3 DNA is TGTGCCAGCAGCTTAGTACTCGACTTGGGACTAGCGGGAACGGGTGAGCAGTTCTTC. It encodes CASSLVLDLGLAGTGEQFF.

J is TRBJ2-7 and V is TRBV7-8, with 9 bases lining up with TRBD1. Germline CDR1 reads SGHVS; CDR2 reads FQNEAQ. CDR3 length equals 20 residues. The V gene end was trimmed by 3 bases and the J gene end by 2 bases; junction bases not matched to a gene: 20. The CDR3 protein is CASSLKLGQGLSKPAYEQYF. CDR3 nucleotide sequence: TGTGCCAGCAGCTTGAAGCTAGGACAGGGGTTATCAAAACCCGCCTACGAGCAGTACTTC.

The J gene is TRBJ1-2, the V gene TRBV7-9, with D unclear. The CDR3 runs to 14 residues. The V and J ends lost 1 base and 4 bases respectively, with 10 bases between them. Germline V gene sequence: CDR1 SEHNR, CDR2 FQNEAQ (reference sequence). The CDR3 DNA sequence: TGTGCCAGCAGCTTAGGCCCAGGCCTCTATGGCTACACCTTC. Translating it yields CASSLGPGLYGYTF.

The CDR3 bases are TGCAGCGTTTTGGGACAACGACGAGAGACCCAGTACTTC. Translation gives CSVLGQRRETQYF. The chain employs TRBV29-1 and TRBJ2-5; D might be TRBD1 (6 bases). Trimming left V 5 bases short and J 4 bases short, with 14 bases between. CDR1 is SQVTM and CDR2 is ANQGSEA in the germline V gene. The CDR3 totals 13 residues.

The DNA of the CDR3 is TGTGCCAGCAGCCCGGGCAGGGCGAACACTGAAGCTTTCTTT. Residues: CASSPGRANTEAFF. This chain links TRBV7-3 with TRBJ1-1; tentatively, D is TRBD1 (5 bases). Trimming cost V 5 bases and J 1 base, with 11 bases left between them. This CDR3 has 14 residues. In germline, CDR1 is SGHTA, CDR2 FQGTGA. The full variable domain, rest sourced from reference TRBV7-3 and TRBJ1-1, is GAGVSQTPSNKVTEKGKYVELRCDPISGHTALYWYRQSLGQGPEFLIYFQGTGAADDSGLPNDRFFAVRPEGSVSTLKIQRTERGDSAVYLCASSPGRANTEAFFGQGTRLTVV.

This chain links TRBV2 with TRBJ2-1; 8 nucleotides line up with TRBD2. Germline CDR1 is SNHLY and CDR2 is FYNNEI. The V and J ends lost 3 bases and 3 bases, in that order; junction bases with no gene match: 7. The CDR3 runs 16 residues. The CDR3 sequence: CASSDGVAGLYNEQFF. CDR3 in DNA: TGTGCCAGCAGTGACGGGGTAGCGGGGCTCTACAATGAGCAGTTCTTC.

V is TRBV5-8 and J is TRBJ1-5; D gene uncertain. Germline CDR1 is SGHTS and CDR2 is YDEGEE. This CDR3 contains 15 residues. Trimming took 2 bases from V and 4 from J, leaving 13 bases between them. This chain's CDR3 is CASSFGRVGNQPQHF. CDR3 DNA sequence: TGTGCCAGCAGCTTCGGTCGGGTCGGAAATCAGCCCCAGCATTTT.

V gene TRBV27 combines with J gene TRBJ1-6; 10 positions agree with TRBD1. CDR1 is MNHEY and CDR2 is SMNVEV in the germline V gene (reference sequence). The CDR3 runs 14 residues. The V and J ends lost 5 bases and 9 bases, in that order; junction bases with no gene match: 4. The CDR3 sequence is CASSTGQGGSPLHF. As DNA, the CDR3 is TGTGCCAGCAGTACTGGACAGGGGGGTTCACCCCTCCACTTT.

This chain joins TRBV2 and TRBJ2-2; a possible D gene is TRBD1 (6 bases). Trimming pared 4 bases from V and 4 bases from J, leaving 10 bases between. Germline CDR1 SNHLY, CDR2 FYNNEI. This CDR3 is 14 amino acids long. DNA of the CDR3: TGTGCCAGCAGTGCCGGGACAATCACCGGGGAGCTGTTTTTT. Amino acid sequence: CASSAGTITGELFF.

The CDR3 sequence: CASSISGTVNTGELFF. DNA of the CDR3: TGTGCCAGTAGTATATCGGGGACAGTCAACACCGGGGAGCTGTTTTTT. The J gene is TRBJ2-2, the V gene TRBV19; TRBD1 matches at 7 bases. Germline assignment: CDR1 LNHDA and CDR2 SQIVND (reference sequence). V gave up 2 bases and J gave up 2 bases; unmatched junction bases: 5. This CDR3 has 16 amino acids.

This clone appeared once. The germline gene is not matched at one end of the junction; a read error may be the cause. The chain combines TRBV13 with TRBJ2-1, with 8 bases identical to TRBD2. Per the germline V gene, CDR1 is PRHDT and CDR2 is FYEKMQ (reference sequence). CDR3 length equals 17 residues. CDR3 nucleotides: TGTGCCAGCAGTTTAGGCCTCGGGGGGGCCATTTTAAATGAGCAGTTCTTC. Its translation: CASSLGLGGAILNEQFF.